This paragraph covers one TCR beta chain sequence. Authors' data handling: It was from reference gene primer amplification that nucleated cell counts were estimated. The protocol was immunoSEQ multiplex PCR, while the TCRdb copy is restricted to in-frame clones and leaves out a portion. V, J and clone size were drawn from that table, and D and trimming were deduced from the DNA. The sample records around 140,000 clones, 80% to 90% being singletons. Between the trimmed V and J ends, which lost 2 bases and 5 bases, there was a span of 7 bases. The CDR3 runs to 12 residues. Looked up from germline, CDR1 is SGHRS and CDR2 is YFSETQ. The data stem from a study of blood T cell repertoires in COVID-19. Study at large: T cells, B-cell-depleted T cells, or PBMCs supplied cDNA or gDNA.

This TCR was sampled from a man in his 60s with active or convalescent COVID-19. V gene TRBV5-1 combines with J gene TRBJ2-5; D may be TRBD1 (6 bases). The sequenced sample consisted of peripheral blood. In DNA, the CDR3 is TGCGCCAGCAGCTTTGACAGGGAGACCCAGTACTTC. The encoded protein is CASSFDRETQYF.